A selection of T cell receptor beta chains follows, all from one sample in a study of CD8 T cells in ankylosing spondylitis. TCRdb re-derived calls from the 5' RACE reads in MiXCR, one entry per CDR3 protein. The table shows about 92,000 distinct CDR3 sequences, with around 9.4% occurring only once. The sequenced material came from blood, either unsorted or a sorted T cell fraction (not recorded which). The receptors originated from a male donor with ankylosing spondylitis or in good health (not recorded which). Both conserved end residues are trimmed from each CDR3. The order of the fields is CDR3 protein, J gene, V gene.

cdr3_aa: SARSPAGGSNQPQH; j_call: TRBJ1-5; v_call: TRBV20-1
cdr3_aa: ASSVAANTEAF; j_call: TRBJ1-1; v_call: TRBV9
cdr3_aa: ASSLRTGIGEQF; j_call: TRBJ2-1; v_call: TRBV4-1
cdr3_aa: ATSRDLGATYEQY; j_call: TRBJ2-7; v_call: TRBV15
cdr3_aa: ASSNRLNEQY; j_call: TRBJ2-7; v_call: TRBV12-3/TRBV12-4
cdr3_aa: TSSFAIQRGGRRNEQF; j_call: TRBJ2-1; v_call: TRBV12-3/TRBV12-4
cdr3_aa: ASSGLAEQY; j_call: TRBJ2-7; v_call: TRBV6-2/TRBV6-3
cdr3_aa: ASSFWEGIHEQY; j_call: TRBJ2-7; v_call: TRBV5-1
cdr3_aa: ASSLMGPSDTQY; j_call: TRBJ2-3; v_call: TRBV5-6
cdr3_aa: ASSAQLRRNTEAF; j_call: TRBJ1-1; v_call: TRBV12-3/TRBV12-4
cdr3_aa: ASSLRQGDTQY; j_call: TRBJ2-3; v_call: TRBV12-3/TRBV12-4
cdr3_aa: SATEDPQY; j_call: TRBJ2-3; v_call: TRBV20-1
cdr3_aa: ASSQDRGNQPQH; j_call: TRBJ1-5; v_call: TRBV7-2
cdr3_aa: APTTAVKEKADTQY; j_call: TRBJ2-3; v_call: TRBV25-1
cdr3_aa: SARQGRDNSPLH; j_call: TRBJ1-6; v_call: TRBV20-1